This T cell receptor beta chain originates from a study of T-cell reconstitution after alpha-beta-depleted transplantation in children. Library preparation (for TCRbeta) was performed with unique molecular identifiers. TCRdb re-called the PCR reads with MiXCR, one entry per CDR3 protein. The data show fewer than 700,000 distinct CDR3 sequences, 10% to 15% seen once. The ends were cut back, 6 bases at V and 1 base at J, with 11 bases in the middle. CDR3 length equals 14 residues. Study conclusions and caveats: The authors attributed T-cell counts and diversity one year after transplant mostly to newly produced T cells. Several hundred expanded graft clones reportedly supplied alpha-beta T cells about two months after transplant. It was surviving recipient T cells and thymic progenitors that gave some patients high TCRbeta diversity at day 60.

In this sample, this clonotype turned up many times. Its specificity is not known. The chain joins TRBV12-3 or TRBV12-4 to TRBJ2-3, with D possibly called TRBD1 or TRBD2 (5 bases each). The sequenced sample was PBMCs, mostly from graft donor cells, obtained 360 days after TCRalphabeta/CD19-depleted stem cell transplant. The receptor comes from a male patient under 18 who had a stem cell transplant for acute myeloid leukemia, so the T cells may come from the graft donor. The DNA for the CDR3 is TGTGCCAGCAGGGGGGACGTCGGCACAGATACGCAGTATTTT. This gives the protein CASRGDVGTDTQYF.